These 14 T cell receptor beta chains came from one sample sequenced in a study of read filtering for tumor transcriptome and immune sequencing. From 300 to 450 ng of RNA, a library with molecular barcoded alpha/delta and beta/gamma adaptors was made. TCRdb used MiXCR to reprocess the reads, holding one entry per CDR3 protein. The repertoire holds 8,500 to 9,500 distinct CDR3 sequences, with about a sixth as singletons. Input material: a population of CD138-negative cells sorted from bone marrow. Every receptor here comes from a donor aged 40 or older with multiple myeloma.

As concerns this clonotype: A far bigger clonotype differs at one base, so this is likely a read error. CDR3 sequence reads: CANSPWTSTDTQYF. CDR3 nucleotide sequence: TGTGCCAACAGTCCCTGGACCAGCACAGATACGCAGTATTTT. The rearrangement joins TRBV12-5 to TRBJ2-3; D ambiguous. Germline V gene data show CDR1 as LGHNT and CDR2 as FRNRAP. This CDR3 spans 14 amino acids.

This clonotype occurred many times. This chain uses TRBV7-6 with TRBJ2-5; possibly TRBD2 for D (6 bases). V was pared by 3 bases and J by 4 bases, with 15 bases between. Germline CDR1 SGHVS, CDR2 FNYEAQ. The CDR3 loop spans 15 amino acids. CDR3 nucleotides: TGTGCCAGCAGCTTTCCGGGGGTAGCCAGAGAGACCCAGTACTTC. Amino acid sequence: CASSFPGVARETQYF.

This clonotype was recorded at least ten times. V gene TRBV27 combines with J gene TRBJ2-7; TRBD1 matches 10 bases. CDR1 and CDR2 from the germline V gene are MNHEY and SMNVEV (reference sequence). Germline trimming cut 5 bases from V and 3 bases from J; bases unmatched to any gene: 1. This CDR3 is built from 13 residues. The CDR3 protein is CASSRTGGYEQYF. CDR3 nucleotides: TGTGCCAGCAGTCGGACAGGGGGCTACGAGCAGTACTTC.

This clonotype was detected ten times or more. V and J are TRBV29-1 and TRBJ1-1; 7 nucleotides line up with TRBD1. The ends lost 6 bases at V and 0 bases at J; junction bases unmatched: 4. The CDR3 runs to 13 residues. The germline V gene encodes CDR1 SQVTM and CDR2 ANQGSEA. The CDR3 bases are TGCAGCGTCTCAGGGGGAATGAACACTGAAGCTTTCTTT. Protein: CSVSGGMNTEAFF.

By share of the sample, this clonotype is medium-sized. The chain is built from TRBV5-1 and TRBJ2-1, with D perhaps matching TRBD1 (5 bases). V was pared by 1 base and J by 6 bases, with 11 bases between. The CDR3 consists of 14 residues. Germline V gene sequence: CDR1 SGHRS, CDR2 YFSETQ. CDR3 protein: CASSLRGGPNEQFF. The CDR3 DNA follows: TGCGCCAGCAGCTTGAGGGGCGGACCCAATGAGCAGTTCTTC.

The rearrangement joins TRBV7-2 to TRBJ1-5, with D possibly TRBD1 on 6 matching bases. Germline values: CDR1 SGHTA, CDR2 FQGNSA. The CDR3 runs 15 residues. V lost 2 bases and J lost 1, with 9 bases in between. The DNA for the CDR3 is TGTGCCAGCAGCTTACAGGGGCCGAGCAATCAGCCCCAGCATTTT. The encoded protein is CASSLQGPSNQPQHF.

This clonotype was seen repeatedly, ten times or more. The J gene is TRBJ2-2, the V gene TRBV11-1; D unresolved. This CDR3 comprises 14 residues. Trimming left V 5 bases short and J 2 bases short, with 9 bases between. In germline, CDR1 is SGHAT, CDR2 FQDESV (reference sequence). CDR3 loop: CASSQTRNTGELFF. The CDR3 DNA sequence: TGTGCCAGCAGCCAGACCAGAAACACCGGGGAGCTGTTTTTT.

This clonotype has a count of ten or more. J is TRBJ1-2 and V is TRBV6-1, with a weak D call TRBD1 (6 bases). Trimming shortened V by 6 bases and J by 4 bases, and 15 bases separated the two germline ends. Germline CDR1 and CDR2: MNHNS and SASEGT. The CDR3 is 14 amino acids. CDR3 nucleotide sequence: TGTGCCAGCAGCCCCGGGGGGGGCGCCTATGGCTACACCTTC. The encoded protein is CASSPGGGAYGYTF.

This clonotype was seen many times. This chain joins TRBV6-6 and TRBJ2-3; D ambiguous. V was pared by 2 bases and J by 0 bases, with 12 bases between. Germline V CDR1 and CDR2: MNHNY, SVGAGI (reference sequence). The CDR3 extends over 16 amino acids. The CDR3 DNA follows: TGTGCCAGCAGTTACGGACGCGCCACTAGCACAGATACGCAGTATTTT. It is translated as CASSYGRATSTDTQYF.

This clonotype was counted many times. The chain carries TRBV20-1 and TRBJ1-1; perhaps TRBD1 as D (6 bases). The CDR3 covers 13 residues. V was shortened by 6 bases and J by 0 bases, with 11 bases between the two germline ends. Germline CDR1 is DFQATT and CDR2 is SNEGSKA (reference sequence). CDR3 sequence reads: CSASGQMNTEAFF. CDR3 bases: TGCAGTGCGAGCGGACAGATGAACACTGAAGCTTTCTTT.

This clonotype was seen repeatedly, ten times or more. The chain has TRBV4-1 and TRBJ2-3, with TRBD2 identical over 8 bases. With 4 bases clipped from V and 4 bases from J, the junction kept 13 bases outside the gene matches. The CDR3 is made up of 17 amino acids. Germline-derived CDR1 and CDR2 are MGHRA and YSYEKL. The CDR3 spells CASSLQGAGEAPDTQYF. Here the CDR3 DNA reads TGCGCCAGCAGCCTCCAGGGAGCGGGAGAGGCCCCAGATACGCAGTATTTT.

This clonotype rates as medium-sized (0.01 to 0.1%). The chain is built from TRBV14 and TRBJ2-1, with TRBD2 identical over 12 bases. J lost 3 bases, V lost 1 base, and 7 bases had no gene match. Germline CDR1 is SGHDN and CDR2 is FVKESK. This CDR3 region has 18 residues. CDR3 in amino acids: CASSQGLAGAPNYNEQFF. CDR3 DNA sequence: TGTGCCAGCAGCCAAGGACTAGCGGGGGCACCTAACTACAATGAGCAGTTCTTC.

This clonotype was observed many times. This chain joins TRBV7-3 and TRBJ2-5; the match to TRBD2 covers 10 bases. The V segment lost 2 bases and the J segment 4 bases; nucleotides outside the gene matches: 4. Germline CDR1 SGHTA, CDR2 FQGTGA. The CDR3 consists of 15 residues. The CDR3: CASSLAAGGLETQYF. The DNA for the CDR3 is TGTGCCAGCAGCTTAGCAGCGGGGGGGCTAGAGACCCAGTACTTC. Based on the CDR3 plus reference TRBV7-3 and TRBJ2-5, the full variable domain is GAGVSQTPSNKVTEKGKYVELRCDPISGHTALYWYRQSLGQGPEFLIYFQGTGAADDSGLPNDRFFAVRPEGSVSTLKIQRTERGDSAVYLCASSLAAGGLETQYFGPGTRLLVL.

This clonotype was recorded many times. V and J are TRBV7-2 and TRBJ2-2; D perhaps matches TRBD2 (6 bases). This CDR3 has 16 amino acids. Germline V gene lookup returns CDR1 SGHTA and CDR2 FQGNSA. V was pared by 7 bases and J by 0 bases, with 15 bases between. The CDR3 here is CASTYGGQANTGELFF. CDR3 coding DNA: TGTGCCAGCACCTATGGAGGGCAGGCGAACACCGGGGAGCTGTTTTTT.